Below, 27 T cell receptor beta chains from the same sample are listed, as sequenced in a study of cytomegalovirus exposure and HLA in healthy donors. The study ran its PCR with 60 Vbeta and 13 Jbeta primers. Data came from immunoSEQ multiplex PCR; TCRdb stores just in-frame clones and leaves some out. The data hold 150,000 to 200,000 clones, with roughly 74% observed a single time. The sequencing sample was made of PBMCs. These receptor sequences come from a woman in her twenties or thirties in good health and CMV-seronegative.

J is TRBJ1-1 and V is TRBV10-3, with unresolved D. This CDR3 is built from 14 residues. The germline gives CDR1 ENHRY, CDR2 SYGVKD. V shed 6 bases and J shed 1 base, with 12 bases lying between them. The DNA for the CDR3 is TGTGCCATCAGCGAAACACCAGGGAACACTGAAGCTTTCTTT. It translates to CAISETPGNTEAFF.

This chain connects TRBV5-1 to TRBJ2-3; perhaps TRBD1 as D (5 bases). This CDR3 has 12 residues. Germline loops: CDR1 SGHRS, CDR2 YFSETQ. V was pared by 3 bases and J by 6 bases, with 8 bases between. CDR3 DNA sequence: TGCGCCAGCAGCTGGGCAGGGGATACGCAGTATTTT. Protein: CASSWAGDTQYF.

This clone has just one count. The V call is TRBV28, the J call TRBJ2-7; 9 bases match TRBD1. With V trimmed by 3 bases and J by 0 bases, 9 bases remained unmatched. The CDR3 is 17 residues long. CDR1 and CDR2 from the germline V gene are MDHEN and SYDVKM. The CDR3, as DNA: TGTGCCAGCAGTTTGATTTCTGGACAGGGGACCTCCTACGAGCAGTACTTC. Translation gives CASSLISGQGTSYEQYF.

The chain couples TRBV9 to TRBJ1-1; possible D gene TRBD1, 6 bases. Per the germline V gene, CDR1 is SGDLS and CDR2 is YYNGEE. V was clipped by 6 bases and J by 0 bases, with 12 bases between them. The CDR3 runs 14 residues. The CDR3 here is CASKGDNLNTEAFF. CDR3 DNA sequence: TGTGCCAGCAAAGGGGACAACTTGAACACTGAAGCTTTCTTT.

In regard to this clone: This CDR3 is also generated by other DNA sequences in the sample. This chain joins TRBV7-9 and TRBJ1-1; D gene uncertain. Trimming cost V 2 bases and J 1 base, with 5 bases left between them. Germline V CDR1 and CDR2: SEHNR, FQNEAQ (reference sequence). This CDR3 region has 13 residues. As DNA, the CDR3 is TGTGCCAGCAGCTTATCGGGGAACACTGAAGCTTTCTTT. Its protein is CASSLSGNTEAFF. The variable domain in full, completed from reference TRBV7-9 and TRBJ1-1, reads DTGVSQNPRHKITKRGQNVTFRCDPISEHNRLYWYRQTLGQGPEFLTYFQNEAQLEKSRLLSDRFSAERPKGSFSTLEIQRTEQGDSAMYLCASSLSGNTEAFFGQGTRLTVV.

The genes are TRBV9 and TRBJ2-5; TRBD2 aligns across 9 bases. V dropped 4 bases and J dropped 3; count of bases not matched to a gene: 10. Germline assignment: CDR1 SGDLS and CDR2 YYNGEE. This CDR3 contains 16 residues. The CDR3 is CASSPPWASGEETQYF. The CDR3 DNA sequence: TGTGCCAGCAGCCCTCCGTGGGCTAGCGGGGAAGAGACCCAGTACTTC. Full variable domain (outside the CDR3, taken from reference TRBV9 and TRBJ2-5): DSGVTQTPKHLITATGQRVTLRCSPRSGDLSVYWYQQSLDQGLQFLIQYYNGEERAKGNILERFSAQQFPDLHSELNLSSLELGDSALYFCASSPPWASGEETQYFGPGTRLLVL.

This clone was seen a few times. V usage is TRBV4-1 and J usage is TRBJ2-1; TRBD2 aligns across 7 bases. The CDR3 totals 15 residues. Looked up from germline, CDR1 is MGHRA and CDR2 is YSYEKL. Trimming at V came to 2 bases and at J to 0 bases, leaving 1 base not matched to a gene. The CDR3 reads CASSQREASYNEQFF. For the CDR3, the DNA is TGCGCCAGCAGCCAACGGGAGGCCTCCTACAATGAGCAGTTCTTC.

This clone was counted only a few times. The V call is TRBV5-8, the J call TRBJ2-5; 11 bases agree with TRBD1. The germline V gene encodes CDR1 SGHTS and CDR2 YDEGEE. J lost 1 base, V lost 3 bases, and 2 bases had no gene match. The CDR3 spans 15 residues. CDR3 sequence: CASSSGTGGQETQYF. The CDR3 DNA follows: TGTGCCAGCAGCTCGGGGACAGGGGGCCAAGAGACCCAGTACTTC.

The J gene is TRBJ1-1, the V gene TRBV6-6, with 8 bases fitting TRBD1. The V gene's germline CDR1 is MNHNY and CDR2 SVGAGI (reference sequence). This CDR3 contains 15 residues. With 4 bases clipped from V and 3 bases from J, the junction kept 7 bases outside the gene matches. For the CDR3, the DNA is TGTGCCAGCAGTTCGCCAGGGGGCGTTGACACTGAAGCTTTCTTT. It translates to CASSSPGGVDTEAFF.

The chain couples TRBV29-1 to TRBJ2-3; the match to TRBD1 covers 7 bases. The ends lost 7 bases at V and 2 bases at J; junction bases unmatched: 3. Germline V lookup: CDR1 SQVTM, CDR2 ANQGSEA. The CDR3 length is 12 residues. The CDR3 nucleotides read TGCAGCGCAGGGGGATTCACAGATACGCAGTATTTT. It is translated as CSAGGFTDTQYF.

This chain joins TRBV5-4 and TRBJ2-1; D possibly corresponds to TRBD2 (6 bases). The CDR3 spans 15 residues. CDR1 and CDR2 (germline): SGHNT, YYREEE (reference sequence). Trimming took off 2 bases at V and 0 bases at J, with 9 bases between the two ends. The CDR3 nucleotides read TGTGCCAGCAGCTTTTCGACTAGCTCCTACAATGAGCAGTTCTTC. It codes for CASSFSTSSYNEQFF.

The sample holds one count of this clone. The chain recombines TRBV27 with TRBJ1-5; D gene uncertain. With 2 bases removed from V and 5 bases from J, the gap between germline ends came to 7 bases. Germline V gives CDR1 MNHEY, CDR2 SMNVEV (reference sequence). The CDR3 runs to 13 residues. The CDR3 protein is CASSLVRDQPQHF. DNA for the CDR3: TGTGCCAGCAGTTTAGTCCGGGATCAGCCCCAGCATTTT.

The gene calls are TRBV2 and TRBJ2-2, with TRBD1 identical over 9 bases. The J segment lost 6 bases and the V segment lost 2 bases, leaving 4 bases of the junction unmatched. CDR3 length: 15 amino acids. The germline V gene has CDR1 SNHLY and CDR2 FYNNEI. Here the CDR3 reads CASSESGQGSGELFF. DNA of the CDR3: TGTGCCAGCAGTGAATCTGGACAGGGGTCCGGGGAGCTGTTTTTT.

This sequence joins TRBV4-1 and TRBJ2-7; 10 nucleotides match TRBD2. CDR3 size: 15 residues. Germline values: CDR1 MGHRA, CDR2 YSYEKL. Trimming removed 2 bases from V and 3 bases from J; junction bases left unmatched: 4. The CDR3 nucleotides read TGCGCCAGCAGCCAATCTAGCGGGGGTGTCTACGAGCAGTACTTC. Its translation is CASSQSSGGVYEQYF.

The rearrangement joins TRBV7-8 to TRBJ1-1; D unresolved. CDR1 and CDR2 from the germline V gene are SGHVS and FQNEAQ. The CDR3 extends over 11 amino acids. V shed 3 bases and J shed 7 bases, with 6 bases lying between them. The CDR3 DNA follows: TGTGCCAGCAGCTTTCTCGGTGAAGCTTTCTTT. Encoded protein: CASSFLGEAFF.

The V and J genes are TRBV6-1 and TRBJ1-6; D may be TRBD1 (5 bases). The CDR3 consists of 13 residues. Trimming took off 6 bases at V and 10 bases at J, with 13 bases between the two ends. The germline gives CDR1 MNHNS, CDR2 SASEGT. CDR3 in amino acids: CASRLDTESPLHF. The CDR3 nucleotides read TGTGCCAGCAGGCTGGACACGGAATCACCCCTCCACTTT.

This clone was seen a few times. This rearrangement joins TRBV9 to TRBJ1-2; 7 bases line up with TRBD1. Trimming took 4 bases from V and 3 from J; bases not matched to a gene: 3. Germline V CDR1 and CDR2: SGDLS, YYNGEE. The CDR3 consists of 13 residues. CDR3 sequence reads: CASSPRGHYGYTF. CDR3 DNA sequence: TGTGCCAGCAGCCCAAGGGGGCACTATGGCTACACCTTC.

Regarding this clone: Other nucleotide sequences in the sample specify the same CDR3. CDR3 bases: TGTGCCATCAGTGAGTTTTTCGGGGGGGATCAGCCCCAGCATTTT. This codes for CAISEFFGGDQPQHF. The rearrangement links TRBV10-3 to TRBJ1-5, with a tentative D call TRBD1 (5 bases). Germline V gives CDR1 ENHRY, CDR2 SYGVKD. With 1 base removed from V and 5 bases from J, the gap between germline ends came to 12 bases. This CDR3 contains 15 residues.

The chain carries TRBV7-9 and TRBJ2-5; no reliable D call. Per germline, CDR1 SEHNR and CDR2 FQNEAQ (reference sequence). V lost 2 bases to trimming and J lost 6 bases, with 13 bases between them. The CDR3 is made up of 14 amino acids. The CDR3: CASSLKVTGQTQYF. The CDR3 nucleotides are TGTGCCAGCAGCTTAAAAGTGACGGGTCAGACCCAGTACTTC.

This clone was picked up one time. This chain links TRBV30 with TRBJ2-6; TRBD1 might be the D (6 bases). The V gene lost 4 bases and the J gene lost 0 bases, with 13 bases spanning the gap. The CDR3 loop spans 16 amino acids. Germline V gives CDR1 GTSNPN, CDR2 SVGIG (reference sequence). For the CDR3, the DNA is TGTGCCTGGACCCCGGGACATAACTCTGGGGCCAACGTCCTGACTTTC. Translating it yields CAWTPGHNSGANVLTF.

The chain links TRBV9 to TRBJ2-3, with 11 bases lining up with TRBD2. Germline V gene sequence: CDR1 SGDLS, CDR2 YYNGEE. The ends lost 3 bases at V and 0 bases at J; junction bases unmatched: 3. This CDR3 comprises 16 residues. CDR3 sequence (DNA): TGTGCCAGCAGCGCCACTAGCGGGGGAAGCACAGATACGCAGTATTTT. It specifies CASSATSGGSTDTQYF.

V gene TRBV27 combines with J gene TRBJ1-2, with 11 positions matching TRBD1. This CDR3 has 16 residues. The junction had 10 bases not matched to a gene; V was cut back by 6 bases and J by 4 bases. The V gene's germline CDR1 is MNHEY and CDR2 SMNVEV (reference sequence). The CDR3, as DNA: TGTGCCAGCAGCTCGACCGGGACAGGGGGGACCTATGGCTACACCTTC. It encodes CASSSTGTGGTYGYTF.

The CDR3 reads CASSAPHRTYEQYF. In nucleotides, the CDR3 is TGTGCCAGCAGCGCCCCGCACAGAACCTACGAGCAGTACTTC. The chain links TRBV9 to TRBJ2-7; D gene ambiguous. Trimming stripped 3 bases from V and 2 bases from J, with 12 bases between. Germline V gene data show CDR1 as SGDLS and CDR2 as YYNGEE. The CDR3 is made up of 14 amino acids.

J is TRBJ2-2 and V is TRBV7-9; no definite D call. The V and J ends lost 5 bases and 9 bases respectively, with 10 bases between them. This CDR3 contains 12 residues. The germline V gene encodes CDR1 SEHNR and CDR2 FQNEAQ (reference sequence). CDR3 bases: TGTGCCAGCAGCCCCTCTCCCTGGGAGCTGTTTTTT. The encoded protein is CASSPSPWELFF.

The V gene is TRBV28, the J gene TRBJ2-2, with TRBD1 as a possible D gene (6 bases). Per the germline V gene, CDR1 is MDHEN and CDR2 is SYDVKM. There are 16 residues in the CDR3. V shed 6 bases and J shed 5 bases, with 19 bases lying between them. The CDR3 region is CASSQDRLRSTGELFF. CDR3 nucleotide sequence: TGTGCCAGCAGCCAAGACAGGTTAAGATCGACCGGGGAGCTGTTTTTT. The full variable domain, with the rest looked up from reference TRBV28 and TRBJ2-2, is DVKVTQSSRYLVKRTGEKVFLECVQDMDHENMFWYRQDPGLGLRLIYFSYDVKMKEKGDIPEGYSVSREKKERFSLILESASTNQTSMYLCASSQDRLRSTGELFFGEGSRLTVL.

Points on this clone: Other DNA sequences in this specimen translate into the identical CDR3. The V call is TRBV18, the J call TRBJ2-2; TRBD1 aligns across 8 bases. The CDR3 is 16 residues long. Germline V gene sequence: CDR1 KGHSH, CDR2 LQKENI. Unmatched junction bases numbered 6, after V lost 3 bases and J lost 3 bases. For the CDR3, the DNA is TGTGCCAGCTCACCCCCGACAGGGGTTGACACCGGGGAGCTGTTTTTT. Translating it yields CASSPPTGVDTGELFF.

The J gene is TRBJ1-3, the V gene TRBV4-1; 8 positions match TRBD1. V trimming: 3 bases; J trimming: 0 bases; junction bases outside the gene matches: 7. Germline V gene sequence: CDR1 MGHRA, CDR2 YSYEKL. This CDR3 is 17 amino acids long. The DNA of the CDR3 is TGCGCCAGCAGCCAGGGGACAGGACGCCTCTCTGGAAACACCATATATTTT. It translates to CASSQGTGRLSGNTIYF.